This T cell receptor (beta chain) was identified in a study of CXCR3-negative and CXCR3-positive naive CD8 T cells (dated by TCRdb to about 2019). Background on the whole study: In total, about 150 million TRB reads were obtained, corresponding to roughly 1.5 +/- 0.3 million reads per library. Data from ten or so donors, pooled across two independent experiments, went into the diversity and physicochemical repertoire analyses. The TRBV-TRBJ cluster analysis covered naive subsets from 5 donors and memory cells from 3 donors.

The CDR3 measures 16 amino acids from cysteine to phenylalanine. No DNA is recorded. The germline V gene (reference sequence) specifies SGHKS as CDR1 and YYEKEE as CDR2. With respect to this clonotype: Its binding antigen is unknown.

TCRdb names NextSeq 550 as the instrument used. The Human TCR Profiling Kit (MiLaboratory) was used to prepare UMI-labeled 5' RACE TRB cDNA libraries. The full amount of extracted RNA was used for cDNA synthesis, and the full amount of resulting cDNA was used for PCR amplification. Libraries were prepared in parallel with an identical number of PCR cycles. The source study handled its data this way. MIGEC and MiXCR extracted about 50,000 +/- 10,000 unique UMI-labeled TRB cDNA molecules per library, requiring at least two reads per UMI. On average, each library contained approximately 40,000 +/- 10,000 functional in-frame TRB CDR3 nucleotide clonotypes without stop codons. Diversity metrics, including normalized Shannon-Wiener and Chao1, were computed in VDJtools after downsampling to 5000 UMI-labeled TRB molecules per sample. Clonotype-size-weighted physicochemical properties of the central five CDR3 residues (interaction energy, strength, volume and Kidera factor 4) were computed in VDJtools. The reads went through TCRdb reprocessing, and each CDR3 protein sequence gets one entry with no DNA. These V and J calls derive from TCRdb rather than the authors' analysis. In this sample's table one finds some 41,000 distinct CDR3 sequences. About 10% of the sample comes from the top ten.

The investigation overall reported the following: Because surface CD5, which is linked to self-reactivity in mice, was comparable between the naive subsets, TCR interaction strength was also inferred from the physicochemical properties of TRB CDR3s. Similar TRBV-TRBJ usage was shown by naive CXCR3-negative and CXCR3-positive cells from the same donor, whereas distinct patterns were shown by memory cells. Comparably high repertoire diversity was found in both naive subsets, whereas much lower repertoire diversity was found in memory CD8+ T cells. CXCR3 expression partially decreased after cryopreservation, so most assays used freshly isolated PBMCs.

Each CD8+ T cell subset was flow-sorted in triplicate, and 250,000 to 300,000 cells per subset were placed directly into RLT lysis buffer. Using standard density gradient centrifugation, peripheral blood mononuclear cells were isolated from buffy coats. An RNeasy Mini Kit was used to extract total RNA from the sorted cells. What was sequenced was memory CD8+ T cells from blood. The cell subset or site label here, explained by the study, means: conventional CD8+ memory T cells (TMEM), sorted as controls. This sequence originates from a human donor in good health. Some clones in this sample may be carry-over from other donors' samples. The chain uses TRBV5-5 and TRBJ1-5; TCRdb's assignment of TRBD1 cannot be checked, as there is no DNA. CDR3 loop: CASSVETGGASQPQHF. Full variable domain (CDR3 extended with the reference TRBV5-5 and TRBJ1-5 proteins): DAGVTQSPTHLIKTRGQQVTLRCSPISGHKSVSWYQQVLGQGPQFIFQYYEKEERGRGNFPDRFSARQFPNYSSELNVNALLLGDSALYLCASSVETGGASQPQHFGDGTRLSIL.